This TCR beta chain was found in a study of T cells expressing NK-cell markers. For the study at large: Just one sequenced donor of eight was HCMV-seronegative, while seven were seropositive.

Germline V gene sequence: CDR1 SEHNR, CDR2 FQNEAQ (reference sequence). This CDR3 comprises 17 residues. Worth noting for this clonotype: The antigen is undetermined.

5'RACE template switching built TCR beta cDNA with unique molecular identifiers. Following a re-call of the 5' RACE reads, TCRdb has one entry per CDR3 protein and lacks DNA. In all, the sample yields 500,000 to 700,000 distinct CDR3 sequences. Overall study findings and caveats: The study found these clonotypes also leading the CD3+CD56-NKG2C+ fraction in a handful of donors. Dominant NKG2C+ clonotypes made up about 1.0-7.0% of CD8+ T cells in several donors.

This clonotype was obtained from a man aged 18-30 years in good health. The genes are TRBV7-9 and TRBJ2-1; as DNA is missing, the TRBD1 call by TCRdb cannot be tested. Sequenced input: blood T cells: a sorted CD56 or NKG2C T cell subset, CD4+ or CD8+ T cells, or bulk PBMC T cells (not recorded which). The CDR3 loop reads CASSQTPLNSPIVEQFF.